This T cell receptor (beta chain) comes out of a study of early T cells in non-severe SARS-CoV-2 infection. Study background: RNA in bulk from unsorted whole blood was sequenced, and chains were unpaired.

The CDR3 totals 14 residues. The germline CDR1 and CDR2 sequences are DFQATT and SNEGSKA (reference sequence). The V and J ends lost 6 bases and 3 bases, in that order; junction bases with no gene match: 11. Each CDR3 protein gets one entry after TCRdb re-called the 5' RACE reads with MiXCR. The profile covers approximately 40,000 distinct CDR3 sequences, with approximately 6.5% appearing a single time and around 21% taken by the ten largest. The material was whole blood, obtained at baseline. The receptor comes from an adult who was a healthcare worker with PCR-confirmed SARS-CoV-2 infection or an uninfected control (not recorded which). The rearrangement links TRBV20-1 to TRBJ2-7; the match to TRBD2 covers 7 bases. For the CDR3, the DNA is TGCAGTGCCCAACCCAGCGGGAAAAACTACGAGCAGTACTTC. Its protein is CSAQPSGKNYEQYF.